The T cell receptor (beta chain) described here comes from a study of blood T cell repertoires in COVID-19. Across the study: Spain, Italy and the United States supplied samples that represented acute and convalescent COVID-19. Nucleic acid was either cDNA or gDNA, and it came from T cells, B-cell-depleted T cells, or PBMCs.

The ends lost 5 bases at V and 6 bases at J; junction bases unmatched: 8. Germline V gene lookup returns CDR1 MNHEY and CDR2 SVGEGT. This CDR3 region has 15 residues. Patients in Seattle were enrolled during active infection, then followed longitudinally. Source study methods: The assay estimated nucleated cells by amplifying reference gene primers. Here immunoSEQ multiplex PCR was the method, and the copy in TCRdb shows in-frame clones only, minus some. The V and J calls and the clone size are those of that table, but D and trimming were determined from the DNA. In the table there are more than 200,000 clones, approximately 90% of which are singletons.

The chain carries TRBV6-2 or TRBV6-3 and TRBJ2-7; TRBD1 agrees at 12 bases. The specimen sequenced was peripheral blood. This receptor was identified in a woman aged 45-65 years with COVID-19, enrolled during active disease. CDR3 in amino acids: CASSRAGQGAPEQYF. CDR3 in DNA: TGTGCCAGCAGTCGCGCGGGACAGGGGGCACCCGAGCAGTACTTC.